This paragraph reports one T cell receptor (beta chain). Its antigen is unidentified. The sample comes from a study of cytomegalovirus exposure and HLA in healthy donors. Study-level points and caveats: Later analysis reportedly placed an Asian-associated ancestry cluster below the roughly 680-donor mean in N-insertions. For most TCR sequences rarity was the rule, although some public TCRs occurred in many donors. Sequencing had likely introduced a cluster of highly shared sequence variants as an artifact.

This CDR3 region has 14 residues. V lost 7 bases to trimming and J lost 2 bases, with 17 bases between them. The V gene's germline CDR1 is SQVTM and CDR2 ANQGSEA. PCR was performed using 60 Vbeta and 13 Jbeta primers. Produced via immunoSEQ multiplex PCR; TCRdb's table is partial and in-frame only. The sample contains more than 95,000 clones, around 15% of which appear only once. The chain links TRBV29-1 to TRBJ1-1, with TRBD1 as a possible D gene (6 bases). This clonotype was sampled from a female donor in good health and CMV-seronegative. Sequencing was done on a sample of PBMCs. This chain's CDR3 is CSGLAGAINTEAFF. The CDR3 bases are TGCAGCGGACTTGCGGGGGCAATTAACACTGAAGCTTTCTTT.